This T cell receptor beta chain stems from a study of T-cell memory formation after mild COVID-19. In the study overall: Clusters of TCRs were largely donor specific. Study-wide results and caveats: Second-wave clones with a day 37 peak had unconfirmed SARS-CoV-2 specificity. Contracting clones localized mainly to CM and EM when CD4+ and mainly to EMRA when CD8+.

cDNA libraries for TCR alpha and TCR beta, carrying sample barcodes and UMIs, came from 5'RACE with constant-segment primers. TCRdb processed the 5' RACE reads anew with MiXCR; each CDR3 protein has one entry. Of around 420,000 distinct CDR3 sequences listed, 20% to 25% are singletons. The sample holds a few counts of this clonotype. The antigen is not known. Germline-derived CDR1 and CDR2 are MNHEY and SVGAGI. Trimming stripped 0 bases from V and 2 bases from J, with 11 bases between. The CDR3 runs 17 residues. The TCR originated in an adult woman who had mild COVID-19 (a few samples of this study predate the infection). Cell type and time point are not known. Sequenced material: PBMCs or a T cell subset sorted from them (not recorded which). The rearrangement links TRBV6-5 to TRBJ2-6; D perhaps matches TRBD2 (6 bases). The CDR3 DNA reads TGTGCCAGCAGTTACTCGAAATGGGGGGCTGGGGCCAACGTCCTGACTTTC. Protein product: CASSYSKWGAGANVLTF.